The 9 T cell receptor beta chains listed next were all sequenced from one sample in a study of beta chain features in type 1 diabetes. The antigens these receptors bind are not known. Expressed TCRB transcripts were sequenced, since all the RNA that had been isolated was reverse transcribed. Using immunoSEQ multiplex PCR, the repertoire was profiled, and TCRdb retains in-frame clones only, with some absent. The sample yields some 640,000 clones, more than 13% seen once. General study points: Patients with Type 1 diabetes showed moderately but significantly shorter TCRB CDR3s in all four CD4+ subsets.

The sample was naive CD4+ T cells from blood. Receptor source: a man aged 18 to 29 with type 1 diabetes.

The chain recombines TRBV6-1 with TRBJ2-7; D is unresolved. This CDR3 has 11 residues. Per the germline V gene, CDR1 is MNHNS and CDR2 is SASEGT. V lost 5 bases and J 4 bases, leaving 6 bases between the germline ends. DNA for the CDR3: TGTGCCAGCAGTTCGTGGTACGAGCAGTACTTC. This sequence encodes CASSSWYEQYF.

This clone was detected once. The CDR3 spells CASKGSGPYEQYF. The CDR3 DNA is TGTGCCAGTAAGGGTAGCGGACCCTACGAGCAGTACTTC. The V call is TRBV19, the J call TRBJ2-7; weak D call: TRBD2 (6 bases). Germline V gene sequence: CDR1 LNHDA, CDR2 SQIVND (reference sequence). V gave up 7 bases and J gave up 2 bases, with 12 bases separating them. The CDR3 runs 13 residues.

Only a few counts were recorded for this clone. In DNA, the CDR3 is TGTGCCAGCAGCTACCTGACAGATACGCAGTATTTT. Translated: CASSYLTDTQYF. The chain has TRBV7-2 and TRBJ2-3; no clear D. V was pared by 4 bases and J by 3 bases, with 5 bases between. The CDR3 covers 12 residues. From germline, CDR1 is SGHTA and CDR2 FQGNSA.

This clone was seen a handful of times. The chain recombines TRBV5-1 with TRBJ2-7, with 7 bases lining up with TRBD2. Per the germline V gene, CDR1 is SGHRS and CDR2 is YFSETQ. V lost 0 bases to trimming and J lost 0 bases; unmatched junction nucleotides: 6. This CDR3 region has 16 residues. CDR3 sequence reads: CASSLVTSVFSYEQYF. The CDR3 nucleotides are TGCGCCAGCAGCTTGGTTACTAGCGTCTTCTCCTACGAGCAGTACTTC.

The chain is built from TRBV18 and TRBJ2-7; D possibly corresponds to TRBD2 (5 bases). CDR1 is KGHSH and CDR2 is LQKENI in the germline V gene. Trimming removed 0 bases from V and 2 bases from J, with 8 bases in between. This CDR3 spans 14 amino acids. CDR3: CASSPPTGTYEQYF. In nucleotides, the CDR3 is TGTGCCAGCTCACCACCAACGGGAACCTACGAGCAGTACTTC.

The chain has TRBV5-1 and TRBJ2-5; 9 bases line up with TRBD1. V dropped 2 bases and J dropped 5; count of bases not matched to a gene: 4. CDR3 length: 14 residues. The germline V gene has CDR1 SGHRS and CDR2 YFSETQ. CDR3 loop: CASSLQGARETQYF. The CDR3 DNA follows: TGCGCCAGCAGCTTACAGGGGGCGCGGGAGACCCAGTACTTC.

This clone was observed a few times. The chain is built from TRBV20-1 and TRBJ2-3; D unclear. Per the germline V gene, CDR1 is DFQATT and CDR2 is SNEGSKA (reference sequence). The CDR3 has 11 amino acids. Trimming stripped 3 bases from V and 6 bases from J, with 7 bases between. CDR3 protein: CSASTFDTQYF. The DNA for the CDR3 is TGCAGTGCTAGTACTTTCGATACGCAGTATTTT.

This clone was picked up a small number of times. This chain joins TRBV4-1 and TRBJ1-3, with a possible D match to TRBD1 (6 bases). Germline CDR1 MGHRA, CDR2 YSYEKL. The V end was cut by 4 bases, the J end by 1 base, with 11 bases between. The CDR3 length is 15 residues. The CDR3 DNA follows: TGCGCCAGCAGCCTTTTCGGACAGTCTGGAAACACCATATATTTT. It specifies CASSLFGQSGNTIYF.

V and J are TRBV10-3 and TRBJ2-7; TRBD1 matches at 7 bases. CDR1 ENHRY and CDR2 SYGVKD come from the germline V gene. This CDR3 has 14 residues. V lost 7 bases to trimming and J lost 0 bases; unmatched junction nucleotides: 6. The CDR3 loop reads CAITEGQSSYEQYF. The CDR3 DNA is TGTGCCATCACCGAGGGACAGAGCTCCTACGAGCAGTACTTC.